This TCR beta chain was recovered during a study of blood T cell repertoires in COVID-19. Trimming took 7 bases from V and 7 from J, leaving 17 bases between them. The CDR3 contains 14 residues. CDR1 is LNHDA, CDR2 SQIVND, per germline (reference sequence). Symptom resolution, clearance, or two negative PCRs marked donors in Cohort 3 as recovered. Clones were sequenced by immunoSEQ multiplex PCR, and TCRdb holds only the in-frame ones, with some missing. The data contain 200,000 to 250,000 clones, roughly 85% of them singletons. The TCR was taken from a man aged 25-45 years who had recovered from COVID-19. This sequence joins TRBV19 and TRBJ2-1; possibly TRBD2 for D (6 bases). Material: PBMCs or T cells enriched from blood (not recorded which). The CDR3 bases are TGTGCCAGTACCTTGGACTACGGAGGGAATGAGCAGTTCTTC. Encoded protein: CASTLDYGGNEQFF.